The sequence of this TCR beta chain was determined in a study of blood T cell repertoires in COVID-19. The junction had 11 bases not matched to a gene; V was cut back by 0 bases and J by 1 base. CDR1 and CDR2 (germline): LNHDA, SQIVND (reference sequence). The CDR3 length is 19 residues. Seattle's cohort entered during active infection and was followed longitudinally. Some clones are missing from TCRdb's copy, which holds only in-frame ones; the method was immunoSEQ multiplex PCR. Seen here are 150,000 to 200,000 clones, over 90% observed once, and the top ten hold around 2%. The V call is TRBV19, the J call TRBJ1-2; 10 nucleotides align to TRBD1. The clonotype originates from a woman in her sixties or seventies with COVID-19, enrolled during active disease. The sequenced sample was peripheral blood. CDR3 region: CASSIDIGTGAFFNYGYTF. The DNA for the CDR3 is TGTGCCAGTAGTATAGATATTGGGACAGGGGCCTTCTTTAACTATGGCTACACCTTC.